The clone carrying this TCR beta chain was seen a single time. Its antigen is unknown. The entry originates in a study of beta chain features in type 1 diabetes. For the study at large: All samples yielded some 100,000,000 examined sorted cells.

Based on CD45RO/CCR7/CD25/CD127/CD95/CD27, CD4+ regulatory, stem cell-like memory, naive and central memory cells were sorted. Reverse transcribing all isolated RNA meant expressed TCRB transcripts were sequenced. This table comes from immunoSEQ multiplex PCR, and its TCRdb copy is limited to in-frame clones, with some not included. Here the sample spans 120,000 to 150,000 clones, 40% to 60% being singletons. Findings of the study overall: Resolution of whether HLA type affects TCRB rearrangement was not achieved here.

Material: Tregs from blood. The sequence derives from a young man in good health.

The CDR3 DNA reads as TGCGCCAGCAGCTTAATCGGGACAGGCGAAAAACTGTTTTTT. This sequence encodes CASSLIGTGEKLFF. The chain has TRBV5-1 and TRBJ1-4, with 8 nucleotides matching TRBD1. J gave up 8 bases and V 2 bases, and 5 bases lay outside the gene matches. This CDR3 has 14 residues. Germline V lookup: CDR1 SGHRS, CDR2 YFSETQ.